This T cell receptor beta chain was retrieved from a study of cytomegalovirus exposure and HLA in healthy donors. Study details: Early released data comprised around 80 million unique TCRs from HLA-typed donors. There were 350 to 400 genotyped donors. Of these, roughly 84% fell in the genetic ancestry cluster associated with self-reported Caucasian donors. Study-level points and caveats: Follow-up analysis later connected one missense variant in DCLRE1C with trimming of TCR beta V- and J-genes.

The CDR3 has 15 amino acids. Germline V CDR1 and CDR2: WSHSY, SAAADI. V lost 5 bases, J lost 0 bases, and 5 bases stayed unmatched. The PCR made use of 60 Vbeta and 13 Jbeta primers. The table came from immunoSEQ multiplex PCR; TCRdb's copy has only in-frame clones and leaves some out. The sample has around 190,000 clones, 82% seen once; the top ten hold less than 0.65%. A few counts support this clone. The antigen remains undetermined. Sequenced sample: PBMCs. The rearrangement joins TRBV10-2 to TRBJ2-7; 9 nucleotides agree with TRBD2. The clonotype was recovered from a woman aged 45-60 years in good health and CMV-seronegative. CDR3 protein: CASSRLAEVSYEQYF. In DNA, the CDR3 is TGCGCCAGCAGTAGACTAGCGGAGGTCTCCTACGAGCAGTACTTC.